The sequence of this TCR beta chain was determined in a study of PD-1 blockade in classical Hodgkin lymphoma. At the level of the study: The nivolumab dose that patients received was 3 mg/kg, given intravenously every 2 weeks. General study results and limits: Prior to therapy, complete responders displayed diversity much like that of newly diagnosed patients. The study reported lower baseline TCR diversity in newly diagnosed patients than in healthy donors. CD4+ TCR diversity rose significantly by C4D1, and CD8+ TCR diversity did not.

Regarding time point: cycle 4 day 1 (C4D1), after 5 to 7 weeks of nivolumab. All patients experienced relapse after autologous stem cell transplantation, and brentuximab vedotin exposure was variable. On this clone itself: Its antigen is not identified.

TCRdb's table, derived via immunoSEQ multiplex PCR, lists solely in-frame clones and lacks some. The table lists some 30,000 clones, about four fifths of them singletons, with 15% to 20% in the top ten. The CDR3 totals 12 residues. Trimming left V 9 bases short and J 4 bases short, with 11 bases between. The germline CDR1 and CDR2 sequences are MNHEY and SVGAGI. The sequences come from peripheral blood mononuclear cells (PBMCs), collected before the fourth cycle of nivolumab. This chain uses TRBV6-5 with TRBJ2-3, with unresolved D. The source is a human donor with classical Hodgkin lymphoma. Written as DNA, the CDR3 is TGTGCCAGTTATAGGATCGCAGATACGCAGTATTTT. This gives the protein CASYRIADTQYF.